This T cell receptor (beta chain) was documented in a study of cytomegalovirus exposure and HLA in healthy donors. The study, taken as a whole, reports: Follow-up analysis found HLA locus-dependent TCR association rates, highest for DRB1 and lowest for HLA-C. Only CMV serostatus was available as immune exposure information.

The PCR ran on 60 Vbeta and 13 Jbeta primers. TCRdb's copy holds only in-frame clones and misses some; the assay was immunoSEQ multiplex PCR. This sample has around 100,000 clones, with roughly 80% found just once. Per the germline V gene, CDR1 is GTSNPN and CDR2 is SVGIG (reference sequence). V shed 0 bases, J shed 0 bases, and the junction held 7 bases outside the gene matches. The CDR3 has 16 amino acids. In its sample, this clone was seen once. Antigen specificity is unknown. All the people who gave samples were healthy bone marrow donors. The rearrangement uses TRBV30 and TRBJ1-1; TRBD1 aligns across 7 bases. The TCR comes from a man under 40 in good health and CMV-seropositive. Sequencing was done on a sample of PBMCs. CDR3: CAWSVGDSLVNTEAFF. CDR3 nucleotide sequence: TGTGCCTGGAGTGTAGGGGACAGTCTGGTGAACACTGAAGCTTTCTTT.